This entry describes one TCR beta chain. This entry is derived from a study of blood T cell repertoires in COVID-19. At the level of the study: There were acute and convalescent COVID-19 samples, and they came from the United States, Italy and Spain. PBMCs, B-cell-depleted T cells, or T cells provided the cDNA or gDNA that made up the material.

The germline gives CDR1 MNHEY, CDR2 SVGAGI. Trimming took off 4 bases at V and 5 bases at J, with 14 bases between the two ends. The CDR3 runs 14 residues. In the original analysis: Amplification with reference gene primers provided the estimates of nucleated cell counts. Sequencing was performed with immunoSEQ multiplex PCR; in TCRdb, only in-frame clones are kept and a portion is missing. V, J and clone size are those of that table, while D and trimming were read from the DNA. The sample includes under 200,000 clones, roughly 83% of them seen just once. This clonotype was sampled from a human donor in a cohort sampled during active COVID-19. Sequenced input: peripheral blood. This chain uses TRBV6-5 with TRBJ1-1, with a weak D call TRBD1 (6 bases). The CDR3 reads CASSSDRTQTEAFF. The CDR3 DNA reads TGTGCCAGCAGTTCAGACAGGACCCAAACTGAAGCTTTCTTT.